This T cell receptor beta chain was sequenced during a study of T cells after yellow fever vaccination. 5'RACE template switching added a universal primer site and UMIs to TCR cDNA. TCRdb called the 5' RACE reads again in MiXCR, with one record for every CDR3 protein. The table lists 200,000 to 300,000 distinct CDR3 sequences, over 10% of them singletons. In germline, CDR1 is SGHTA, CDR2 FQGNSA. The V end lost 5 bases, the J end lost 4 bases, and 8 bases lay between the germline ends. The CDR3 is made up of 12 amino acids. The receptor's source is a man aged 25-45 years who received the YFV17D yellow fever vaccine. Source: CD4+ T cells sorted from PBMCs, taken 45 days after the yellow fever booster vaccination. V usage is TRBV7-2 and J usage is TRBJ1-2; tentative D call: TRBD1 (6 bases). CDR3: CASSQDSYGYTF. The CDR3 nucleotides are TGTGCCAGCAGCCAGGACAGCTATGGCTACACCTTC. Looking up the rest from reference TRBV7-2 and TRBJ1-2 gives the full variable domain: GAGVSQSPSNKVTEKGKDVELRCDPISGHTALYWYRQSLGQGLEFLIYFQGNSAPDKSGLPSDRFSAERTGGSVSTLTIQRTQQEDSAVYLCASSQDSYGYTFGSGTRLTVV.